Here is one T cell receptor (beta chain) with its context. The data originate from a study of cytomegalovirus exposure and HLA in healthy donors. The table came from immunoSEQ multiplex PCR; TCRdb's copy has only in-frame clones and leaves some out. The sample shows more than 95,000 clones, roughly 83% of them seen only once. The CDR3 runs to 16 residues. Trimming at V came to 6 bases and at J to 0 bases, leaving 10 bases not matched to a gene. CDR1 KGHSH and CDR2 LQKENI come from the germline V gene. The origin of this receptor is a young man in good health and CMV-seronegative. Sequenced material: PBMCs. V gene TRBV18 combines with J gene TRBJ1-1; 7 nucleotides line up with TRBD1. The CDR3 sequence is CASSSTGIGVNTEAFF. CDR3 DNA sequence: TGTGCCAGCTCCTCGACAGGGATTGGCGTGAACACTGAAGCTTTCTTT.